This paragraph reports one T cell receptor beta chain. The tumor samples were collected prior to definitive surgery or chemotherapy. Profiled with immunoSEQ multiplex PCR; TCRdb holds only in-frame clones, not every one. The sample includes fewer than 20,000 clones, roughly 75% of them seen just once. These data originate in a study of high-grade serous ovarian cancer treatment subgroups. This CDR3 spans 16 amino acids. J gave up 2 bases and V 6 bases, and 11 bases lay outside the gene matches. Germline assignment: CDR1 KGHSH and CDR2 LQKENI. This TCR was recovered from a human donor with high-grade serous ovarian cancer. Sequencing was done on a sample of tumor tissue. The chain recombines TRBV18 with TRBJ2-5, with 8 bases fitting TRBD2. The CDR3 bases are TGTGCCAGCTCCCTTGGGACGGGAGGGAGTCAAGAGACCCAGTACTTC. This encodes CASSLGTGGSQETQYF.